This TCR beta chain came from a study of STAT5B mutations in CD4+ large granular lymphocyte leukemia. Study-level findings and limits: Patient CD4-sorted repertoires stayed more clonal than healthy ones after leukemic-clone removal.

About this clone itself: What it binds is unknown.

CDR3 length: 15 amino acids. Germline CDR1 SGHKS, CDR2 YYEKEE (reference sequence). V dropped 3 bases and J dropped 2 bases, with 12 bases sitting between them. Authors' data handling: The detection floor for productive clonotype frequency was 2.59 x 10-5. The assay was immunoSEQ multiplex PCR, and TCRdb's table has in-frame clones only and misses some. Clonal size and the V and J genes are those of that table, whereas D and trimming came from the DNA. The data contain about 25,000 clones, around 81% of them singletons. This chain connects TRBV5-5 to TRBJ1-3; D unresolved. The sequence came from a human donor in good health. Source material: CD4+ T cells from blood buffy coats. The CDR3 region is CASSYPQRAGNTIYF. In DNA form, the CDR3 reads TGTGCCAGCAGCTATCCCCAAAGGGCTGGAAACACCATATATTTT.